The next 8 T cell receptor beta chains were all read from a single sample in a study of immune cell composition in non-small cell lung cancer. Produced via immunoSEQ multiplex PCR; TCRdb's table is partial and in-frame only. Among about 1,500 clones listed, approximately 70% were seen once. Sample: lung tumor tissue. The receptor source for this set is a human donor with non-small cell lung cancer.

The rearrangement links TRBV19 to TRBJ2-1, with 7 bases fitting TRBD2. The ends lost 4 bases at V and 10 bases at J; junction bases unmatched: 10. The CDR3 covers 14 residues. Germline V gene sequence: CDR1 LNHDA, CDR2 SQIVND (reference sequence). The CDR3 sequence: CASSTSGPSGEQFF. The CDR3 bases are TGTGCCAGTAGTACTAGCGGACCTTCGGGGGAGCAGTTCTTC.

The chain carries TRBV5-6 and TRBJ2-1; a possible D gene is TRBD1 (6 bases). The CDR3 is made up of 15 amino acids. V lost 7 bases and J lost 0, with 14 bases in between. From germline, CDR1 is SGHDT and CDR2 YYEEEE. CDR3 DNA: TGTGCCAGCGGACAAAGAGGGGGCTCCTACAATGAGCAGTTCTTC. It specifies CASGQRGGSYNEQFF.

There are a few counts of this clone. The chain has TRBV9 and TRBJ2-1, with 8 bases that match TRBD2. Losses at the gene ends were 4 bases for V and 5 bases for J; bases not matched to a gene: 11. CDR3 length: 16 residues. Germline V gene data show CDR1 as SGDLS and CDR2 as YYNGEE. This CDR3 is CASSLGGGQGDNEQFF. The CDR3 DNA reads TGTGCCAGCAGCCTCGGGGGGGGGCAGGGCGACAATGAGCAGTTCTTC. The complete variable domain, with remaining parts taken from reference TRBV9 and TRBJ2-1, reads DSGVTQTPKHLITATGQRVTLRCSPRSGDLSVYWYQQSLDQGLQFLIQYYNGEERAKGNILERFSAQQFPDLHSELNLSSLELGDSALYFCASSLGGGQGDNEQFFGPGTRLTVL.

The chain employs TRBV5-4 and TRBJ2-7, with 12 bases that match TRBD1. Losses at the gene ends were 4 bases for V and 3 bases for J; bases not matched to a gene: 2. The CDR3 is 14 amino acids. Germline V gene sequence: CDR1 SGHNT, CDR2 YYREEE (reference sequence). The CDR3 DNA reads as TGTGCCAGCAGCCGGGACAGGGGGCTCTACGAGCAGTACTTC. Translation: CASSRDRGLYEQYF.

This clone occurred a few times. The chain is built from TRBV6-1 and TRBJ1-2, with TRBD1 matching over 7 bases. The CDR3 is 12 amino acids. V trimming: 4 bases; J trimming: 8 bases; junction bases outside the gene matches: 4. Germline lookup yields CDR1 MNHNS and CDR2 SASEGT. DNA for the CDR3: TGTGCCAGCAGTGGGACAGGCGGGGGCTACACCTTC. This translates into CASSGTGGGYTF.

This clone was found a few times. The chain employs TRBV7-9 and TRBJ2-5; D is possibly TRBD1 (5 bases). The germline V gene encodes CDR1 SEHNR and CDR2 FQNEAQ (reference sequence). The ends were cut back, 1 base at V and 4 bases at J, with 7 bases in the middle. The CDR3 runs 13 residues. The CDR3 here is CASSLVRGETQYF. The CDR3 DNA reads as TGTGCCAGCAGCTTAGTTAGGGGAGAGACCCAGTACTTC.

The CDR3 protein is CASSPDYKYEQYF. For the CDR3, the DNA is TGTGCCAGCAGTCCCGACTACAAATACGAGCAGTACTTC. V is TRBV27 and J is TRBJ2-7, with a possible D match to TRBD2 (5 bases). The germline V and J ends were trimmed by 5 bases and 4 bases, with 12 bases remaining between them. The CDR3 consists of 13 residues. Germline CDR1 and CDR2: MNHEY and SMNVEV (reference sequence).

The gene calls are TRBV6-6 and TRBJ2-7, with D possibly TRBD1 on 6 matching bases. V gave up 6 bases and J gave up 0 bases, with 18 bases separating them. CDR3 length: 16 amino acids. CDR1 and CDR2 (germline): MNHNY, SVGAGI (reference sequence). CDR3 coding DNA: TGTGCCAGCAGCGAACAACTGGGACACTCCTCCTACGAGCAGTACTTC. This sequence encodes CASSEQLGHSSYEQYF.